The clone carrying this TCR beta chain has more than one count but fewer than ten. This record comes from a study of blood T cell repertoires in COVID-19. At the level of the study: From T cells, B-cell-depleted T cells, or PBMCs came the material, which was cDNA or gDNA.

Assay: immunoSEQ multiplex PCR; the TCRdb copy retains only in-frame clones and omits some. The sample has about 330,000 clones; 85% are singletons. V was clipped by 1 base and J by 9 bases, with 10 bases between them. The CDR3 is made up of 13 amino acids. Germline V gives CDR1 SGHDN, CDR2 FVKESK. The chain is built from TRBV14 and TRBJ1-3; D unresolved. The sequencing input was peripheral blood. The receptor was isolated from a human donor in a cohort sampled during active COVID-19. The CDR3 loop reads CASSQVPSFTIYF. The CDR3 nucleotides read TGTGCCAGCAGCCAAGTCCCCTCTTTCACCATATATTTT.